These 20 T cell receptor beta chains originate from one sample sequenced in a study of cytomegalovirus exposure and HLA in healthy donors (dated by TCRdb to about 2017). The library was obtained by the immunoSEQ multiplex PCR assay. The multiplex PCR relied on a mix of 60 forward primers for TCR Vbeta segments and 13 reverse primers for TCR Jbeta segments. TCRdb took over this immuneACCESS table, retaining in-frame rearrangements with V and J assigned. Such tables are incomplete; in checked studies, under half of the missing clones stem from an unresolved V gene, and the remainder is unexplained. Here the sample has 70,000 or so clones; around 87% occur a single time. 9% to 13% of the sample rests with the top ten. The sample was PBMCs. All receptors come from a woman in her twenties or thirties in good health and CMV-seropositive.

The chain uses TRBV19 and TRBJ2-1; 8 bases fit TRBD2. The length of the CDR3 is 13 residues. The V gene end was trimmed by 1 base and the J gene end by 10 bases; junction bases not matched to a gene: 3. CDR1 and CDR2 from the germline V gene are LNHDA and SQIVND (reference sequence). CDR3 DNA: TGTGCCAGTAGTATAGCGGGAGGGAGAGAGCAGTTCTTC. This gives the protein CASSIAGGREQFF. The full variable domain, in which reference TRBV19 and TRBJ2-1 provide the parts outside the CDR3, is DGGITQSPKYLFRKEGQNVTLSCEQNLNHDAMYWYRQDPGQGLRLIYYSQIVNDFQKGDIAEGYSVSREKKESFPLTVTSAQKNPTAFYLCASSIAGGREQFFGPGTRLTVL.

Only a few counts were recorded for this clone. This sequence joins TRBV28 and TRBJ2-1; 10 bases align to TRBD2. Germline lookup yields CDR1 MDHEN and CDR2 SYDVKM. Trimming removed 8 bases from V and 4 bases from J; junction bases left unmatched: 8. This CDR3 is built from 15 residues. CDR3 nucleotides: TGTGCCAGCGGGAAACTAGCGGGATCTTACAATGAGCAGTTCTTC. Amino acids: CASGKLAGSYNEQFF.

This sequence joins TRBV4-1 and TRBJ1-3, with D perhaps matching TRBD1 (5 bases). Germline CDR1 and CDR2: MGHRA and YSYEKL. This CDR3 region has 17 residues. The V end lost 2 bases, the J end lost 0 bases, and 14 bases lay between the germline ends. The CDR3 reads CASSQRSNRPSGNTIYF. As DNA, the CDR3 is TGCGCCAGCAGCCAAAGGAGTAACAGGCCCTCTGGAAACACCATATATTTT.

As regards this clone: The junction shows a germline mismatch at one end, possibly a read error. The V gene is TRBV6-1, the J gene TRBJ2-7; TRBD2 is a possible D gene (6 bases). CDR1 is MNHNS and CDR2 is SASEGT in the germline V gene. The length of the CDR3 is 13 residues. This CDR3 reads CASAGGGSCEQYF. In DNA form, the CDR3 reads TGTGCCAGCGCCGGGGGTGGATCCTGCGAGCAGTACTTC.

The chain employs TRBV7-9 and TRBJ2-7; 8 bases are a match to TRBD1. CDR1 SEHNR and CDR2 FQNEAQ come from the germline V gene (reference sequence). With 5 bases clipped from V and 6 bases from J, the junction kept 9 bases outside the gene matches. The CDR3 has 14 amino acids. The CDR3 nucleotides read TGTGCCAGCAGCCGACGGGACAGGAGCTCCGAGCAGTACTTC. Its translation is CASSRRDRSSEQYF. Based on the CDR3 plus reference TRBV7-9 and TRBJ2-7, the full variable domain is DTGVSQNPRHKITKRGQNVTFRCDPISEHNRLYWYRQTLGQGPEFLTYFQNEAQLEKSRLLSDRFSAERPKGSFSTLEIQRTEQGDSAMYLCASSRRDRSSEQYFGPGTRLTVT.

The chain uses TRBV2 and TRBJ1-5; D not resolved. The CDR3 consists of 16 residues. The germline gives CDR1 SNHLY, CDR2 FYNNEI. Trimming cost V 0 bases and J 0 bases, with 9 bases left between them. DNA for the CDR3: TGTGCCAGCAGTGAAGCCCGGTCCTATAGCAATCAGCCCCAGCATTTT. As protein: CASSEARSYSNQPQHF.

The rearrangement links TRBV5-8 to TRBJ2-7; D is possibly TRBD1 (6 bases). Germline V gene lookup returns CDR1 SGHTS and CDR2 YDEGEE. V lost 4 bases and J lost 5, with 16 bases in between. The CDR3 covers 14 residues. CDR3: CASSTRAGDNEQYF. The CDR3 bases are TGTGCCAGCAGCACCCGGGCAGGGGACAACGAGCAGTACTTC. Based on the CDR3 plus reference TRBV5-8 and TRBJ2-7, the full variable domain is EAGVTQSPTHLIKTRGQQATLRCSPISGHTSVYWYQQALGLGLQFLLWYDEGEERNRGNFPPRFSGRQFPNYSSELNVNALELEDSALYLCASSTRAGDNEQYFGPGTRLTVT.

This sequence joins TRBV28 and TRBJ2-7, with 7 bases fitting TRBD1. The V and J ends lost 2 bases and 5 bases, in that order; junction bases with no gene match: 6. The germline V gene has CDR1 MDHEN and CDR2 SYDVKM. The CDR3 has 14 residues. The CDR3 sequence is CASSLTPGGNEQYF. The CDR3 DNA reads as TGTGCCAGCAGTTTAACTCCAGGGGGTAACGAGCAGTACTTC.

This clone was detected once. V usage is TRBV10-2 and J usage is TRBJ2-5, with a weak D call TRBD1 (6 bases). Trimming removed 3 bases at V and 5 bases at J, with 16 bases between. The germline V gene encodes CDR1 WSHSY and CDR2 SAAADI. This CDR3 has 15 residues. DNA for the CDR3: TGCGCCAGCAGTGAAGGGGGTTGGACACGGGAGACCCAGTACTTC. Its protein product is CASSEGGWTRETQYF.

This chain connects TRBV6-5 to TRBJ1-2; perhaps TRBD1 as D (6 bases). Germline V CDR1 and CDR2: MNHEY, SVGAGI. The CDR3 sequence is 13 residues long. V was cut by 6 bases and J by 8 bases, with 16 bases left in between. The CDR3 spells CASSPTGRNGYTF. CDR3 nucleotides: TGTGCCAGCAGCCCAACAGGGAGAAACGGCTACACCTTC.

The chain carries TRBV9 and TRBJ2-2; TRBD2 aligns across 14 bases. Germline trimming cut 3 bases from V and 4 bases from J; bases unmatched to any gene: 5. Germline lookup yields CDR1 SGDLS and CDR2 YYNGEE. This CDR3 region has 17 residues. Written as DNA, the CDR3 is TGTGCCAGCAGCGGGCCCGGGACTAGCGGGGGCACCGGGGAGCTGTTTTTT. It is translated as CASSGPGTSGGTGELFF. Complete variable domain (other parts from reference TRBV9 and TRBJ2-2): DSGVTQTPKHLITATGQRVTLRCSPRSGDLSVYWYQQSLDQGLQFLIQYYNGEERAKGNILERFSAQQFPDLHSELNLSSLELGDSALYFCASSGPGTSGGTGELFFGEGSRLTVL.

The chain carries TRBV5-1 and TRBJ2-7; 11 bases align to TRBD1. The germline V gene encodes CDR1 SGHRS and CDR2 YFSETQ. The length of the CDR3 is 17 residues. Trimming cost V 3 bases and J 1 base; bases outside gene matches: 9. DNA for the CDR3: TGCGCCAGCAGCTGGCGGTTAGGGACAGGGGGGTCCTACGAGCAGTACTTC. This translates into CASSWRLGTGGSYEQYF.

This rearrangement joins TRBV19 to TRBJ2-1; TRBD2 might be the D (6 bases). The CDR3 totals 15 residues. Germline V CDR1 and CDR2: LNHDA, SQIVND (reference sequence). V dropped 3 bases and J dropped 7 bases, with 16 bases sitting between them. The CDR3 spells CASSMTGSPRNEQFF. The CDR3 DNA reads TGTGCCAGTAGTATGACCGGGAGCCCTAGGAATGAGCAGTTCTTC.

This clone has a single count. This chain links TRBV4-2 with TRBJ2-1; 12 bases align to TRBD2. V lost 0 bases, J lost 3 bases, and 9 bases stayed unmatched. This CDR3 spans 19 amino acids. Germline CDR1 reads LGHNA; CDR2 reads YNFKEQ. CDR3 region: CASSQDPPSGRAVYNEQFF. CDR3 sequence (DNA): TGTGCCAGCAGCCAAGACCCCCCTAGCGGGAGGGCCGTCTACAATGAGCAGTTCTTC.

The chain uses TRBV4-1 and TRBJ1-4, with a tentative D call TRBD1 (5 bases). This CDR3 has 15 residues. Germline lookup yields CDR1 MGHRA and CDR2 YSYEKL. Trimming removed 2 bases at V and 6 bases at J, with 13 bases between. CDR3 nucleotide sequence: TGCGCCAGCAGCCAACTTCAGGGTCGGTATGAAAAACTGTTTTTT. It encodes CASSQLQGRYEKLFF.

The V and J genes are TRBV7-2 and TRBJ2-1; 8 positions match TRBD2. Germline V lookup: CDR1 SGHTA, CDR2 FQGNSA. The CDR3 spans 14 residues. After removal of 7 bases from V and 4 bases from J, the junction contained 6 bases not matched to a gene. CDR3 nucleotides: TGTGCCAGCACATTAGCGGGGCGTTACAATGAGCAGTTCTTC. Translated: CASTLAGRYNEQFF. Full variable domain (missing parts from reference TRBV7-2 and TRBJ2-1): GAGVSQSPSNKVTEKGKDVELRCDPISGHTALYWYRQSLGQGLEFLIYFQGNSAPDKSGLPSDRFSAERTGGSVSTLTIQRTQQEDSAVYLCASTLAGRYNEQFFGPGTRLTVL.

This chain connects TRBV10-2 to TRBJ2-7; D might be TRBD1 (5 bases). The CDR3 contains 12 residues. V was shortened by 6 bases and J by 3 bases, with 9 bases between the two germline ends. Germline V gene lookup returns CDR1 WSHSY and CDR2 SAAADI. The CDR3, as DNA: TGCGCCAGCAGGACAGCGAGCTACGAGCAGTACTTC. It is translated as CASRTASYEQYF.

The chain recombines TRBV19 with TRBJ2-1, with 10 nucleotides matching TRBD2. The CDR3 is 16 residues long. V dropped 6 bases and J dropped 7; count of bases not matched to a gene: 12. Germline CDR1 reads LNHDA; CDR2 reads SQIVND (reference sequence). CDR3 sequence: CASRYLAGVDPNEQFF. CDR3 sequence (DNA): TGTGCCAGTAGGTATCTAGCGGGAGTTGATCCGAATGAGCAGTTCTTC.

This chain connects TRBV4-1 to TRBJ1-3, with D uncertain. Germline-derived CDR1 and CDR2 are MGHRA and YSYEKL. V was shortened by 0 bases and J by 15 bases, with 18 bases between the two germline ends. The length of the CDR3 is 14 residues. The chain's CDR3 is CASSQESRRGEQYF. The CDR3 bases are TGCGCCAGCAGCCAAGAATCGCGCCGTGGAGAGCAATATTTT.

The chain carries TRBV10-1 and TRBJ2-7, with TRBD2 identical over 12 bases. Germline CDR1 and CDR2: WNHNN and SYGVQD (reference sequence). The V and J ends lost 0 bases and 7 bases, in that order; junction bases with no gene match: 7. The CDR3 has 16 residues. The CDR3 coding sequence is TGCGCCAGCAGTGAGTCACTAGCGGGAGGATCCCGGGAGCAGTACTTC. It specifies CASSESLAGGSREQYF.